These 23 T cell receptor beta chains were all obtained from the same sample, sequenced in a study of OX40 agonist ivuxolimab in advanced cancers. The protocol was immunoSEQ multiplex PCR, while the TCRdb copy is restricted to in-frame clones and leaves out a portion. The top ten clones hold approximately 2.3% of a sample with tens of thousands of clones, 85% to 90% of them seen once. Here the sequenced sample was CD4+ or CD8+ T cells sorted from blood, taken in a trial of the OX40 agonist ivuxolimab. These receptors were collected from an adult with an advanced solid tumor such as melanoma, head and neck, liver or kidney cancer.

The chain couples TRBV2 to TRBJ2-3; 9 positions match TRBD1. The length of the CDR3 is 15 residues. Losses at the gene ends were 5 bases for V and 2 bases for J; bases not matched to a gene: 5. Germline V gives CDR1 SNHLY, CDR2 FYNNEI. The chain's CDR3 is CASSTDRGSTDTQYF. CDR3 bases: TGTGCCAGCAGTACGGACAGGGGCTCCACAGATACGCAGTATTTT.

This clone was counted only a few times. J is TRBJ1-6 and V is TRBV7-9; D not resolved. The V gene's germline CDR1 is SEHNR and CDR2 FQNEAQ (reference sequence). Trimming took 4 bases from V and 7 from J, leaving 5 bases between them. The CDR3 covers 12 residues. The CDR3 here is CASSSRNSPLHF. The CDR3 bases are TGTGCCAGCAGCTCCCGAAATTCACCCCTCCACTTT.

The DNA for the CDR3 is TGCGCCAGCAGCCCGGGTCTTGTTAACACTGAAGCTTTCTTT. This codes for CASSPGLVNTEAFF. This rearrangement joins TRBV5-1 to TRBJ1-1; D gene unclear. Trimming stripped 4 bases from V and 2 bases from J, with 12 bases between. This CDR3 has 14 amino acids. CDR1 is SGHRS and CDR2 is YFSETQ in the germline V gene.

The sample holds one count of this clone. The chain employs TRBV27 and TRBJ2-2; the match to TRBD2 covers 9 bases. The V segment lost 6 bases and the J segment 3 bases; nucleotides outside the gene matches: 17. The CDR3 has 19 amino acids. From germline, CDR1 is MNHEY and CDR2 SMNVEV (reference sequence). The CDR3: CASSLRLAGNSAYTGELFF. For the CDR3, the DNA is TGTGCCAGCAGCTTGCGCCTAGCGGGAAACTCGGCCTACACCGGGGAGCTGTTTTTT.

This clone appeared a few times. The rearrangement links TRBV25-1 to TRBJ1-1, with 8 bases lining up with TRBD1. CDR1 is MGHDK, CDR2 SYGVNS, per germline. The V and J ends lost 5 bases and 4 bases, in that order; junction bases with no gene match: 6. This CDR3 is built from 14 residues. The DNA of the CDR3 is TGTGCCAGCAGTATATCGACAGGGGTCACTGAAGCTTTCTTT. This sequence encodes CASSISTGVTEAFF. Filled out from reference TRBV25-1 and TRBJ1-1, the complete variable domain reads EADIYQTPRYLVIGTGKKITLECSQTMGHDKMYWYQQDPGMELHLIHYSYGVNSTEKGDLSSESTVSRIRTEHFPLTLESARPSHTSQYLCASSISTGVTEAFFGQGTRLTVV.

V is TRBV6-1 and J is TRBJ2-1, with no clear D. This CDR3 has 13 residues. Germline V lookup: CDR1 MNHNS, CDR2 SASEGT. The V gene lost 2 bases and the J gene lost 6 bases, with 8 bases spanning the gap. DNA for the CDR3: TGTGCCAGCAGTGAACTAAGCTTCAATGAGCAGTTCTTC. Amino acid sequence: CASSELSFNEQFF.

The chain recombines TRBV11-2 with TRBJ1-6; D is undetermined. The germline V and J ends were trimmed by 0 bases and 8 bases, with 11 bases remaining between them. The germline CDR1 and CDR2 sequences are SGHAT and FQNNGV. This CDR3 is 15 amino acids long. The CDR3 sequence: CASSLEGFTYSPLHF. The DNA for the CDR3 is TGTGCCAGCAGCTTAGAAGGATTTACTTATTCACCCCTCCACTTT. Full variable domain (missing parts from reference TRBV11-2 and TRBJ1-6): EAGVAQSPRYKIIEKRQSVAFWCNPISGHATLYWYQQILGQGPKLLIQFQNNGVVDDSQLPKDRFSAERLKGVDSTLKIQPAKLEDSAVYLCASSLEGFTYSPLHFGNGTRLTVT.

Notes on this clone: One end of the junction is discordant with germline, which a read error may explain. The chain recombines TRBV5-6 with TRBJ1-1; no clear D gene. The CDR3 has 13 residues. CDR1 is SGHDT, CDR2 YYEEEE, per germline. CDR3 protein: CASSLLIAPEVLF. CDR3 bases: TGTGCCAGCAGCTTACTTATCGCTCCCGAGGTCCTCTTT.

The rearrangement joins TRBV5-4 to TRBJ2-7; 9 positions agree with TRBD1. Germline assignment: CDR1 SGHNT and CDR2 YYREEE (reference sequence). The CDR3 has 16 amino acids. Losses at the gene ends were 4 bases for V and 3 bases for J; bases not matched to a gene: 11. DNA for the CDR3: TGTGCCAGCAGCCTAAAAAGCGGACAGGGGTTCTACGAGCAGTACTTC. Its protein product is CASSLKSGQGFYEQYF.

The V call is TRBV28, the J call TRBJ2-7; D unresolved. CDR3 length equals 12 residues. CDR1 MDHEN and CDR2 SYDVKM come from the germline V gene. V was clipped by 2 bases and J by 8 bases, with 10 bases between them. In DNA form, the CDR3 reads TGTGCCAGCAGTTTAAGTTTGGAGAAGCAGTACTTC. Translation: CASSLSLEKQYF.

The chain recombines TRBV28 with TRBJ1-6, with 7 positions matching TRBD1. The CDR3 runs to 15 residues. Germline CDR1 reads MDHEN; CDR2 reads SYDVKM. Trimming cost V 4 bases and J 5 bases; bases outside gene matches: 5. The CDR3, as DNA: TGTGCCAGCAGTTACCTGACAGGGCATAATTCACCCCTCCACTTT. Its protein is CASSYLTGHNSPLHF.

V usage is TRBV6-1 and J usage is TRBJ2-7, with D unclear. Trimming cost V 6 bases and J 0 bases, with 9 bases left between them. The V gene's germline CDR1 is MNHNS and CDR2 SASEGT. The CDR3 consists of 13 residues. CDR3 loop: CASRAGFSYEQYF. CDR3 nucleotide sequence: TGTGCCAGCAGGGCAGGATTCTCCTACGAGCAGTACTTC.

The rearrangement links TRBV28 to TRBJ2-3; D remains unclear. This CDR3 contains 14 residues. CDR1 is MDHEN and CDR2 is SYDVKM in the germline V gene. Trimming took 5 bases from V and 6 from J, leaving 15 bases between them. The DNA for the CDR3 is TGTGCCAGCAGTGAAAATATCGGAGAGGATACGCAGTATTTT. Its translation is CASSENIGEDTQYF.

Written as DNA, the CDR3 is TGTGCCAGCAGCATAAGACAGGACGCACAAGAGACCCAGTACTTC. Translation: CASSIRQDAQETQYF. The chain links TRBV21-1 to TRBJ2-5; the table's TRBD1 call for D was not verified on the DNA. TRBV21-1 is recorded as a pseudogene. The CDR3 consists of 15 residues.

The gene calls are TRBV20-1 and TRBJ2-5; D is unclear. V was pared by 3 bases and J by 9 bases, with 2 bases between. The CDR3 contains 8 residues. Germline CDR1 is DFQATT and CDR2 is SNEGSKA (reference sequence). In DNA form, the CDR3 reads TGCAGTGCTAGTGCCCAGTACTTC. Translating it yields CSASAQYF.

The J gene is TRBJ1-1, the V gene TRBV18; D is perhaps TRBD1 (6 bases). V lost 2 bases and J 6 bases, leaving 13 bases between the germline ends. The CDR3 length is 14 residues. Germline CDR1 is KGHSH and CDR2 is LQKENI. The CDR3 spells CASSPSGAFAEAFF. The CDR3, as DNA: TGTGCCAGCTCACCATCGGGGGCGTTCGCTGAAGCTTTCTTT.

Only a few counts were recorded for this clone. The chain combines TRBV6-6 with TRBJ2-1; 9 nucleotides align to TRBD2. Germline V gives CDR1 MNHNY, CDR2 SVGAGI (reference sequence). This CDR3 has 16 residues. Trimming removed 6 bases from V and 0 bases from J; junction bases left unmatched: 6. CDR3 sequence: CASRRSGGTSYNEQFF. The CDR3 DNA follows: TGTGCCAGCAGACGGAGCGGGGGGACCTCCTACAATGAGCAGTTCTTC.

The rearrangement links TRBV7-5 to TRBJ2-3; TRBD2, the table's D call, lacks a check against the DNA. TRBV7-5 is a listed pseudogene. The CDR3 spans 14 residues. CDR3 nucleotide sequence: TGTGCCAGAAGCCGTCCGGGGTCCACAGATACGCAGTATTTT. Translation: CARSRPGSTDTQYF.

V and J are TRBV9 and TRBJ2-7; 7 nucleotides agree with TRBD2. CDR1 and CDR2 from the germline V gene are SGDLS and YYNGEE. V was pared by 4 bases and J by 5 bases, with 12 bases of the junction left unmatched. CDR3 length equals 15 residues. The CDR3 protein is CASSQHGGSGDEQYF. CDR3 nucleotides: TGTGCCAGCAGCCAACACGGGGGGTCAGGCGACGAGCAGTACTTC.

The V call is TRBV2, the J call TRBJ2-7; D perhaps matches TRBD1 (5 bases). The V and J ends lost 6 bases and 6 bases respectively, with 18 bases between them. The CDR3 length is 14 residues. Per the germline V gene, CDR1 is SNHLY and CDR2 is FYNNEI. CDR3 residues: CASSTQGNPVEQYF. For the CDR3, the DNA is TGTGCCAGCAGCACTCAGGGAAACCCTGTCGAGCAGTACTTC.

The CDR3 nucleotides are TGTGCCAGCAGCTTACAGGGGGCGCGGGAGACCCAGTACTTC. This codes for CASSLQGARETQYF. The chain employs TRBV11-1 and TRBJ2-5, with 8 bases aligning to TRBD1. Germline CDR1 SGHAT, CDR2 FQDESV (reference sequence). V was clipped by 2 bases and J by 5 bases; unmatched bases: 4. The CDR3 totals 14 residues.

The chain couples TRBV29-1 to TRBJ2-6; D may be TRBD1 (6 bases). The CDR3 is 17 amino acids. Germline assignment: CDR1 SQVTM and CDR2 ANQGSEA. With 5 bases removed from V and 0 bases from J, the gap between germline ends came to 17 bases. Here the CDR3 reads CSVQPTGLSSGANVLTF. The CDR3 coding sequence is TGCAGCGTTCAGCCGACAGGTTTAAGCTCTGGGGCCAACGTCCTGACTTTC. Full variable domain (remainder filled in from reference TRBV29-1 and TRBJ2-6): SAVISQKPSRDICQRGTSLTIQCQVDSQVTMMFWYRQQPGQSLTLIATANQGSEATYESGFVIDKFPISRPNLTFSTLTVSNMSPEDSSIYLCSVQPTGLSSGANVLTFGAGSRLTVL.

The chain joins TRBV6-4 to TRBJ1-4, with 9 bases that match TRBD1. Looked up from germline, CDR1 is MRHNA and CDR2 is SNTAGT. This CDR3 comprises 16 residues. V trimming: 0 bases; J trimming: 4 bases; junction bases outside the gene matches: 3. DNA of the CDR3: TGTGCCAGCAGTGACTCGGGACAGGGAGTTAATGAAAAACTGTTTTTT. Protein sequence: CASSDSGQGVNEKLFF.